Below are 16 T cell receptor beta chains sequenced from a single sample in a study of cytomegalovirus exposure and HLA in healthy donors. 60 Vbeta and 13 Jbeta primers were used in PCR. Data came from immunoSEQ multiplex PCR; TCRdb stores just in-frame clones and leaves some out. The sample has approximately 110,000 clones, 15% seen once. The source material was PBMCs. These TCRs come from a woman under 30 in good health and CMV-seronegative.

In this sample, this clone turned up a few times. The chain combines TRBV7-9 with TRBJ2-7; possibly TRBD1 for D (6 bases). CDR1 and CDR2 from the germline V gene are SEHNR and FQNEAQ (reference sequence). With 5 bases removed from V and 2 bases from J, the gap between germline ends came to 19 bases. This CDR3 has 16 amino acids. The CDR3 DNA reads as TGTGCCAGCAGCACTTATTCCGGGACACCGCCCTACGAGCAGTACTTC. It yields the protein CASSTYSGTPPYEQYF.

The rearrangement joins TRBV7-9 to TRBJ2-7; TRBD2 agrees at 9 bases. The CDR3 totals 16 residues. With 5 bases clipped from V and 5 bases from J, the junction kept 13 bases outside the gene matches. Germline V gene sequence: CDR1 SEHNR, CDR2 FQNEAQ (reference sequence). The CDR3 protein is CASSAEKAGGPHEQYF. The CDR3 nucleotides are TGTGCCAGCAGCGCAGAGAAGGCGGGGGGGCCGCACGAGCAGTACTTC.

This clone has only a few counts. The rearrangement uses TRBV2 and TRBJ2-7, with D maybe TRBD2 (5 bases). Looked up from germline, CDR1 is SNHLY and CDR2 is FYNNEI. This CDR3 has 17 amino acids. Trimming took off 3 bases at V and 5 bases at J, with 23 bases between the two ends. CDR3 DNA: TGTGCCAGCAGTGATCGATTGCATGTTTGGGCGGGCGACGAGCAGTACTTC. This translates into CASSDRLHVWAGDEQYF.

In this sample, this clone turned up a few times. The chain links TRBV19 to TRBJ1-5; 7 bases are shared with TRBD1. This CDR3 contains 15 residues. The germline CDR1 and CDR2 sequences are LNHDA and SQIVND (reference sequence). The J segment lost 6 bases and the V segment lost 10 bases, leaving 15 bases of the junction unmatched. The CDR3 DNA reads TGTGCCACCACCCCCCGGGACAGTATAGGTCAGCCCCAGCATTTT. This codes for CATTPRDSIGQPQHF.

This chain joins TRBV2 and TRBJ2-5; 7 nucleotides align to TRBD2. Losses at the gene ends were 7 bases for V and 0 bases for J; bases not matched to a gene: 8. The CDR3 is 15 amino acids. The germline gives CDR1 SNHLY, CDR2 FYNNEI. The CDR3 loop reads CASIRAGRNQETQYF. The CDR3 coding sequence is TGTGCCAGCATTAGAGCGGGGAGGAACCAAGAGACCCAGTACTTC.

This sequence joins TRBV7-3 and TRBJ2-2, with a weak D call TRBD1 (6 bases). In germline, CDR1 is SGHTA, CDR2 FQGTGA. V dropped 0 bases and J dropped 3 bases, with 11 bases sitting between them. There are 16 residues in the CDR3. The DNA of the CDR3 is TGTGCCAGCAGCTTAACTTCAGGGGCGGACACCGGGGAGCTGTTTTTT. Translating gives CASSLTSGADTGELFF.

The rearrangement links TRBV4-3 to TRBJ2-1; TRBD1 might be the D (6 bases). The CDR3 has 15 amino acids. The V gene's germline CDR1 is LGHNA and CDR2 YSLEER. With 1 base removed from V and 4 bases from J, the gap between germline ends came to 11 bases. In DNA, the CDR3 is TGCGCCAGCAGCCAAGGGACAGTAGAGTACAATGAGCAGTTCTTC. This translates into CASSQGTVEYNEQFF.

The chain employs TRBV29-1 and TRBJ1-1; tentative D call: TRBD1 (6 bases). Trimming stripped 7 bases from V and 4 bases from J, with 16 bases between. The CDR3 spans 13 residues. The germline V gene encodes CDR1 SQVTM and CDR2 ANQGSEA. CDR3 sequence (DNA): TGCAGCGCCCAACAGGGAGGGAGCACTGAAGCTTTCTTT. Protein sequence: CSAQQGGSTEAFF.

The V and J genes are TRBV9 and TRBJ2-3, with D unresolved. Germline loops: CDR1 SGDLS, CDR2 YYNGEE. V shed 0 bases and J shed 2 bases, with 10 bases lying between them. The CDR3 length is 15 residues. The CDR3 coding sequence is TGTGCCAGCAGCGTAGATCCTGGAGTCACAGATACGCAGTATTTT. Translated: CASSVDPGVTDTQYF. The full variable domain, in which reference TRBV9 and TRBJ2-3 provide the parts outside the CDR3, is DSGVTQTPKHLITATGQRVTLRCSPRSGDLSVYWYQQSLDQGLQFLIQYYNGEERAKGNILERFSAQQFPDLHSELNLSSLELGDSALYFCASSVDPGVTDTQYFGPGTRLTVL.

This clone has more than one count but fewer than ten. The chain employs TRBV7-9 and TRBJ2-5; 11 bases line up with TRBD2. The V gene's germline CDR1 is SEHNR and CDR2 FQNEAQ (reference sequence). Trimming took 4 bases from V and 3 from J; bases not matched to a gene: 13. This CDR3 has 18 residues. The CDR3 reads CASSSSRASGGLEETQYF. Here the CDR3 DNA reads TGTGCCAGCAGCTCCAGCCGGGCTAGCGGGGGGTTGGAAGAGACCCAGTACTTC.

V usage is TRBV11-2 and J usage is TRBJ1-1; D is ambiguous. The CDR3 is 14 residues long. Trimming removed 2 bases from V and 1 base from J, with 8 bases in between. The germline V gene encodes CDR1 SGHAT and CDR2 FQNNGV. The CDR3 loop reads CASSLRQANTEAFF. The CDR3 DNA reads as TGTGCCAGCAGCTTAAGGCAGGCGAACACTGAAGCTTTCTTT.

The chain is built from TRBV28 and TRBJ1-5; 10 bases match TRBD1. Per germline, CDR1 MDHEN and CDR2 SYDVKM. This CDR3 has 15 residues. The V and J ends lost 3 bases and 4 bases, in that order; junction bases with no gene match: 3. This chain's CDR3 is CASSFRQGANQPQHF. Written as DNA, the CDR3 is TGTGCCAGCAGTTTCCGACAGGGGGCGAATCAGCCCCAGCATTTT.

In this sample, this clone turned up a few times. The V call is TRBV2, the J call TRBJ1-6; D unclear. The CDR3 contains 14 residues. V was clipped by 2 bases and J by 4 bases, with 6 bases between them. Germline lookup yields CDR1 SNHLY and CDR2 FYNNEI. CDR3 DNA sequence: TGTGCCAGCAGTGAACTTCGGTATAATTCACCCCTCCACTTT. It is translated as CASSELRYNSPLHF.

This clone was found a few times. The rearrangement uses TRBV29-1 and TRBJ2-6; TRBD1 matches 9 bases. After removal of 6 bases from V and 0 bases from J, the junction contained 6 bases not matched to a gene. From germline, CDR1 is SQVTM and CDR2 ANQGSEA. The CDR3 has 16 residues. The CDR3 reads CSVRQGVSSGANVLTF. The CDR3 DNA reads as TGCAGCGTCAGACAGGGGGTAAGCTCTGGGGCCAACGTCCTGACTTTC.

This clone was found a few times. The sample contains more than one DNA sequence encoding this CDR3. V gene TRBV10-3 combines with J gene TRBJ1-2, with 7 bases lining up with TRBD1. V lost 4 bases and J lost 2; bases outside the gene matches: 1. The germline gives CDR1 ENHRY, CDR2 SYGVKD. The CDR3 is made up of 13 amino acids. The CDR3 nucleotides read TGTGCCATCAGTGGGGACAGAAACTATGGCTACACCTTC. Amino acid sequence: CAISGDRNYGYTF.

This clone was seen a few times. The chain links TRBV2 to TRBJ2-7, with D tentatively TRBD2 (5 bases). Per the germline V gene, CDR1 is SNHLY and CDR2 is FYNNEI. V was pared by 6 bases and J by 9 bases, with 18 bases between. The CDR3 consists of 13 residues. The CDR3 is CASSGNPSGMQYF. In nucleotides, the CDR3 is TGTGCCAGCAGCGGGAACCCGTCGGGGATGCAGTACTTC.